This T cell receptor beta chain was captured in a study of blood T cell repertoires in COVID-19. On the study more broadly: Sites across the United States, Italy and Spain contributed samples from acute and convalescent COVID-19. PBMCs, B-cell-depleted T cells, or T cells were the source of the cDNA or gDNA that made up the material.

Per the original data handling: The assay estimated nucleated cells by amplifying reference gene primers. Generated by immunoSEQ multiplex PCR, the TCRdb table keeps only in-frame clones and is missing some. V, J and clone size are taken as reported in that table, and D and trimming were inferred from the DNA itself. The data hold tens of thousands of clones, with roughly 88% observed a single time. Trimming cost V 0 bases and J 2 bases; bases outside gene matches: 10. The CDR3 spans 18 residues. Germline V gives CDR1 SGDLS, CDR2 YYNGEE. The chain uses TRBV9 and TRBJ2-5, with TRBD2 matching over 10 bases. The TCR was taken from a human donor in a cohort sampled during active COVID-19. Specimen: peripheral blood. CDR3 sequence (DNA): TGTGCCAGCAGCGTAGGGCGGCTAGCGGGAGAGGCACAAGAGACCCAGTACTTC. It translates to CASSVGRLAGEAQETQYF. The full variable domain, with the rest looked up from reference TRBV9 and TRBJ2-5, is DSGVTQTPKHLITATGQRVTLRCSPRSGDLSVYWYQQSLDQGLQFLIQYYNGEERAKGNILERFSAQQFPDLHSELNLSSLELGDSALYFCASSVGRLAGEAQETQYFGPGTRLLVL.